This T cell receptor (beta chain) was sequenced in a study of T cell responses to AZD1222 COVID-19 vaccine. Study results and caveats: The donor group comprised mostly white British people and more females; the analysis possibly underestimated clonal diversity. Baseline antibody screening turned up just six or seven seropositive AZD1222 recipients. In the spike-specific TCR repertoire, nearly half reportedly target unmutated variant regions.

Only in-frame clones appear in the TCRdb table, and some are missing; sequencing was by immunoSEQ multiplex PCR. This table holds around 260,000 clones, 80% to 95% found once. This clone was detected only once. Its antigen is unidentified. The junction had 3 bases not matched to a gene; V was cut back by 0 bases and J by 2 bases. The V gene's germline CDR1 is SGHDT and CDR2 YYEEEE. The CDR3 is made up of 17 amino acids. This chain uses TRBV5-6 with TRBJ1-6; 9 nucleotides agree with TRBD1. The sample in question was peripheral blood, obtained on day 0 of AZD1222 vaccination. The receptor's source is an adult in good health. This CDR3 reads CASSLVQGAAYNSPLHF. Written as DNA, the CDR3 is TGTGCCAGCAGCTTGGTACAGGGGGCGGCCTATAATTCACCCCTCCACTTT.